This T cell receptor beta chain was recorded in a study of response to subunit inactivated influenza vaccine. The CDR3 spans 18 residues. Per the germline V gene, CDR1 is LGHDT and CDR2 is YNNKEL (reference sequence). Trimming at V came to 0 bases and at J to 8 bases, leaving 12 bases not matched to a gene. Study results and limitations: With each seasonal influenza vaccination, the authors suggested, few new T cells are recruited.

One entry per CDR3 protein, called by TCRdb with MiXCR from the RT-PCR reads. Of 590,000 or so distinct CDR3 sequences listed, about 15% are singletons. This clonotype has ten or more counts. Its specificity is not known. The TCR comes from a man between 50 and 59 years old who received an inactivated influenza vaccine. This sample comprised PBMCs from blood, obtained approximately 15 days before vaccination. V is TRBV3-1 and J is TRBJ2-1; 11 bases line up with TRBD2. CDR3 nucleotide sequence: TGTGCCAGCAGCCAAGAATACGGTTTGCTAGCGGGAGGCTATGAGCAGTTCTTC. As protein: CASSQEYGLLAGGYEQFF.